A single sample is the source of the 20 T cell receptor beta chains below, sequenced in a study of blood T cell repertoires in COVID-19. Sequencing was performed with immunoSEQ multiplex PCR; in TCRdb, only in-frame clones are kept and a portion is missing. The top ten hold approximately 8% of the sample, which has about 200,000 clones, 89% seen once. The source material was PBMCs or T cells enriched from blood (not recorded which). All receptors derive from a woman in her late teens or twenties who had recovered from COVID-19.

This clone was detected only once. This chain uses TRBV27 with TRBJ1-6; D remains unclear. Germline CDR1 is MNHEY and CDR2 is SMNVEV (reference sequence). With 3 bases removed from V and 8 bases from J, the gap between germline ends came to 8 bases. The CDR3 is made up of 13 amino acids. CDR3 sequence: CASSFSGDSPLHF. DNA for the CDR3: TGTGCCAGCAGTTTCAGCGGGGATTCACCCCTCCACTTT.

V is TRBV7-6 and J is TRBJ1-3; 11 bases agree with TRBD1. CDR1 is SGHVS, CDR2 FNYEAQ, per germline. V lost 5 bases and J lost 4; bases outside the gene matches: 4. The CDR3 runs 15 residues. CDR3 nucleotides: TGTGCCAGCAGCAACGGACAGGGGGCGGGAAACACCATATATTTT. This gives the protein CASSNGQGAGNTIYF.

The chain recombines TRBV9 with TRBJ1-1, with TRBD1 as a possible D gene (5 bases). Trimming took off 0 bases at V and 10 bases at J, with 13 bases between the two ends. The CDR3 is made up of 13 amino acids. Looked up from germline, CDR1 is SGDLS and CDR2 is YYNGEE. In DNA form, the CDR3 reads TGTGCCAGCAGCGTAGCGGGCAGGGATGGAGCTTTCTTT. Protein product: CASSVAGRDGAFF.

The chain has TRBV29-1 and TRBJ2-4; TRBD2 matches 7 bases. The germline V gene has CDR1 SQVTM and CDR2 ANQGSEA. Trimming at V came to 0 bases and at J to 5 bases, leaving 4 bases not matched to a gene. The CDR3 is 14 amino acids. The CDR3 DNA follows: TGCAGCGTTGAAGATCTAGCGGACGAAAACATTCAGTACTTC. Its translation is CSVEDLADENIQYF.

The chain is built from TRBV27 and TRBJ2-1, with TRBD2 matching 14 bases. Unmatched junction bases numbered 12, after V lost 4 bases and J lost 4 bases. The CDR3 length is 19 residues. The germline gives CDR1 MNHEY, CDR2 SMNVEV (reference sequence). Here the CDR3 reads CASSSPGLAGVGPYNEQFF. CDR3 bases: TGTGCCAGCAGTTCCCCGGGACTAGCGGGGGTGGGACCTTACAATGAGCAGTTCTTC.

V gene TRBV24-1 combines with J gene TRBJ1-2; no clear D. The CDR3 extends over 13 amino acids. From germline, CDR1 is KGHDR and CDR2 SFDVKD. The V end lost 5 bases, the J end lost 6 bases, and 12 bases lay between the germline ends. The CDR3 region has the DNA TGTGCCACCAGTGCCGCGGGGAGGGATGGCTACACCTTC. This codes for CATSAAGRDGYTF.

The chain uses TRBV14 and TRBJ2-5, with no clear D. Trimming removed 0 bases at V and 5 bases at J, with 4 bases between. The CDR3 length is 12 residues. Germline CDR1 is SGHDN and CDR2 is FVKESK. The CDR3 coding sequence is TGTGCCAGCAGCCAAGACGGGGAGACCCAGTACTTC. Translation gives CASSQDGETQYF.

The chain has TRBV11-2 and TRBJ2-3, with TRBD2 identical over 12 bases. CDR1 is SGHAT, CDR2 FQNNGV, per germline. V shed 5 bases, J shed 1 base, and the junction held 4 bases outside the gene matches. The CDR3 is 16 amino acids. For the CDR3, the DNA is TGTGCCAGCAGCACCCGGACTAGCGGGGGCACAGATACGCAGTATTTT. This encodes CASSTRTSGGTDTQYF.

The J gene is TRBJ2-3, the V gene TRBV4-2, with 8 bases fitting TRBD2. Germline trimming cut 4 bases from V and 1 base from J; bases unmatched to any gene: 4. This CDR3 contains 15 residues. Germline values: CDR1 LGHNA, CDR2 YNFKEQ. The chain's CDR3 is CASSRVTSGTDTQYF. The DNA for the CDR3 is TGTGCCAGCAGCCGTGTGACTAGCGGCACAGATACGCAGTATTTT.

V is TRBV4-1 and J is TRBJ2-5; a possible D gene is TRBD1 (6 bases). Germline CDR1 reads MGHRA; CDR2 reads YSYEKL. The CDR3 length is 14 residues. V was cut by 0 bases and J by 3 bases, with 8 bases left in between. The CDR3 DNA follows: TGCGCCAGCAGCCAAGAGTACAGGGAAGAGACCCAGTACTTC. Amino acid sequence: CASSQEYREETQYF.

The chain joins TRBV30 to TRBJ1-2; 9 bases are shared with TRBD1. CDR3 length: 11 residues. Trimming at V came to 5 bases and at J to 8 bases, leaving 3 bases not matched to a gene. The germline V gene has CDR1 GTSNPN and CDR2 SVGIG (reference sequence). CDR3 nucleotides: TGTGCCTGGGGGACAGGGACCGGCTACACCTTC. It translates to CAWGTGTGYTF.

The chain links TRBV9 to TRBJ1-6; TRBD1 aligns across 10 bases. With 4 bases clipped from V and 10 bases from J, the junction kept 8 bases outside the gene matches. CDR3 size: 15 residues. Germline V gene lookup returns CDR1 SGDLS and CDR2 YYNGEE. In nucleotides, the CDR3 is TGTGCCAGCAGCTCACGGACAGGGGGGACGTCACCCCTCCACTTT. As protein: CASSSRTGGTSPLHF. The whole variable domain, filled in from reference TRBV9 and TRBJ1-6, reads DSGVTQTPKHLITATGQRVTLRCSPRSGDLSVYWYQQSLDQGLQFLIQYYNGEERAKGNILERFSAQQFPDLHSELNLSSLELGDSALYFCASSSRTGGTSPLHFGNGTRLTVT.

V usage is TRBV18 and J usage is TRBJ1-5; D is ambiguous. V lost 3 bases and J lost 5, with 23 bases in between. CDR1 is KGHSH, CDR2 LQKENI, per germline. This CDR3 has 18 amino acids. The CDR3 nucleotides are TGTGCCAGCTCACCTAGCGGCGGGCCGGGAGGGTTACATCAGCCCCAGCATTTT. This gives the protein CASSPSGGPGGLHQPQHF. Supplemented by reference TRBV18 and TRBJ1-5, the full variable domain reads NAGVMQNPRHLVRRRGQEARLRCSPMKGHSHVYWYRQLPEEGLKFMVYLQKENIIDESGMPKERFSAEFPKEGPSILRIQQVVRGDSAAYFCASSPSGGPGGLHQPQHFGDGTRLSIL.

In nucleotides, the CDR3 is TGTGCCAGCAGCAAAGAACGGGCAGGGTTGGAGTATGGCTACACCTTC. It is translated as CASSKERAGLEYGYTF. The genes are TRBV21-1 and TRBJ1-2; the table's D call, TRBD1, was not checked against the DNA. TRBV21-1 is described as a pseudogene. The CDR3 sequence is 16 residues long.

The chain joins TRBV24-1 to TRBJ2-5, with a weak D call TRBD2 (6 bases). Germline loops: CDR1 KGHDR, CDR2 SFDVKD. This CDR3 is 16 amino acids long. V lost 4 bases, J lost 0 bases, and 14 bases lay in between. The CDR3, as DNA: TGTGCCACCAGTGACCACCCCGGGAGAGACCAAGAGACCCAGTACTTC. It codes for CATSDHPGRDQETQYF.

This chain links TRBV5-1 with TRBJ1-4, with a tentative D call TRBD1 (5 bases). This CDR3 contains 14 residues. CDR1 is SGHRS, CDR2 YFSETQ, per germline. V dropped 2 bases and J dropped 5 bases, with 10 bases sitting between them. CDR3 residues: CASSLQDLNEKLFF. The DNA of the CDR3 is TGCGCCAGCAGCTTACAGGATCTGAATGAAAAACTGTTTTTT. The full variable domain, completed using reference TRBV5-1 and TRBJ1-4, is KAGVTQTPRYLIKTRGQQVTLSCSPISGHRSVSWYQQTPGQGLQFLFEYFSETQRNKGNFPGRFSGRQFSNSRSEMNVSTLELGDSALYLCASSLQDLNEKLFFGSGTQLSVL.

This clone was recorded a few times. V is TRBV7-6 and J is TRBJ2-3, with a tentative D call TRBD2 (7 bases). V lost 5 bases, J lost 3 bases, and 15 bases lay in between. This CDR3 contains 15 residues. From germline, CDR1 is SGHVS and CDR2 FNYEAQ. DNA of the CDR3: TGTGCCAGCAGCGGCGCCGGGGGGCGAACAGATACGCAGTATTTT. Its protein product is CASSGAGGRTDTQYF. Full variable domain (missing parts from reference TRBV7-6 and TRBJ2-3): GAGVSQSPRYKVTKRGQDVALRCDPISGHVSLYWYRQALGQGPEFLTYFNYEAQQDKSGLPNDRFSAERPEGSISTLTIQRTEQRDSAMYRCASSGAGGRTDTQYFGPGTRLTVL.

This clone has just one count. This rearrangement joins TRBV5-1 to TRBJ2-7, with TRBD2 identical over 7 bases. Per the germline V gene, CDR1 is SGHRS and CDR2 is YFSETQ. The CDR3 is 15 amino acids. V lost 3 bases to trimming and J lost 1 base; unmatched junction nucleotides: 7. Here the CDR3 reads CASSWISGTSYEQYF. The CDR3 DNA sequence: TGCGCCAGCAGCTGGATCAGCGGGACTTCCTACGAGCAGTACTTC.

The chain joins TRBV3-1 (or the pseudogene TRBV3-2) to TRBJ2-7; 7 positions match TRBD1. Germline CDR1 LGHDT, CDR2 YNNKEL (reference sequence). V dropped 0 bases and J dropped 3; count of bases not matched to a gene: 8. CDR3 length: 16 residues. The CDR3, as DNA: TGTGCCAGCAGCCAAGATCCTCCCGGGACAGTCTACGAGCAGTACTTC. Amino acids: CASSQDPPGTVYEQYF.

The rearrangement uses TRBV4-1 and TRBJ2-3, with D unresolved. CDR3 length: 13 residues. Germline V CDR1 and CDR2: MGHRA, YSYEKL. Trimming pared 1 base from V and 4 bases from J, leaving 6 bases between. CDR3 loop: CASSQVPADTQYF. For the CDR3, the DNA is TGCGCCAGCAGCCAAGTACCAGCAGATACGCAGTATTTT.